This paragraph covers one TCR beta chain sequence. The sample holds a few counts of this clonotype. What antigen it recognizes has not been identified. No base quality values were provided; no much bigger clone lies one nucleotide off. The source of the sample is a study of T-cell reconstitution after alpha-beta-depleted transplantation in children (dated by TCRdb to 2015 to 2016). For the study in its entirety: Using TCR repertoire profiling, the study quantitatively followed how T-cell immune reconstitution unfolded in children after TCRalphabeta/CD19-depleted allogeneic hematopoietic cell transplantation.

Libraries were constructed by PCR. The sample was run on an Illumina HiSeq 2500. Molecular barcoding was employed in the preparation of TCR libraries, with unique molecular identifiers being used to normalize TCRbeta repertoire quantification. TCRdb reprocessed the public reads (quality trimming at Q25 with fastp, clone calling with MiXCR) and kept in-frame beta chains. Identical CDR3 proteins give one entry, which carries the most common genes and DNA. In all, the sample holds hundreds of thousands of distinct CDR3 sequences, and roughly 18% of those were seen once. The ten largest clones take up about 3.1% of the sample. The material was PBMCs from the stem cell graft donor, obtained from the stem cell graft. The sequence came from a human donor who donated a stem cell graft to a child with acute lymphoblastic leukemia.

DNA sequence: TGTGCCAGCAGCTTAGAGGGACTAGCGACTCCCTTGCACCCGTTCTTC. This is translated as CASSLEGLATPLHPFF. The V and J segments used are TRBV7-9 and TRBJ2-1; TRBD2 agrees with 10 junctional bases. Spanning cysteine to phenylalanine, the CDR3 consists of 16 amino acids. Only CDR3 DNA remains: 48 bases, in frame from the first base. Compared with germline, V lacks 1 base and J lacks 15 bases; bases without a gene match: 15. As encoded in the germline V gene (reference sequence), CDR1 is SEHNR while CDR2 is FQNEAQ.